This entry concerns a single T cell receptor beta chain. This specimen comes from a study of regulatory T cells in long-lasting Graves disease. The time point here: newly diagnosed GD, antithyroid drugs for less than 3 months. The TCR library was made from RNA that had been extracted from PBMCs in TRIzol. Both iRepertoire HTBI primers and Arm-PCR of CDR3 regions were used to build the TCR beta libraries. TCRdb re-derived calls from the multiplex PCR reads in MiXCR, one entry per CDR3 protein. The table lists a few hundred thousand distinct CDR3 sequences, about 11% of them singletons. Separately, the same data were catalogued under a study of T cells in Graves' hyperthyroidism and ophthalmopathy.

The sample in question was peripheral blood mononuclear cells (PBMCs), obtained at new diagnosis, from a patient treated with antithyroid drugs. The source of this sequence is a woman aged 18-35 years with Graves disease.

The CDR3 is CASSVRESQHF. CDR3 coding DNA: TGTGCCAGTAGTGTCAGAGAGTCCCAGCATTTT. The chain is built from TRBV19 and TRBJ1-5, with unresolved D. The CDR3 consists of 11 residues. Trimming left V 5 bases short and J 11 bases short, with 10 bases between. From germline, CDR1 is LNHDA and CDR2 SQIVND (reference sequence).